A single sample gave rise to the 27 T cell receptor beta chains below, sequenced in a study of cytomegalovirus exposure and HLA in healthy donors. Amplification used 60 Vbeta primers and 13 Jbeta primers. Data came from immunoSEQ multiplex PCR; TCRdb stores just in-frame clones and leaves some out. The sample has 100,000 to 150,000 clones; about two thirds are singletons. The material sequenced was PBMCs. The receptor source for this set is a man aged 35 to 55 in good health and CMV-seropositive.

This clone was seen only a few times. The V gene is TRBV29-1, the J gene TRBJ1-2; perhaps TRBD1 as D (6 bases). With 5 bases removed from V and 7 bases from J, the gap between germline ends came to 26 bases. The CDR3 spans 16 residues. Germline assignment: CDR1 SQVTM and CDR2 ANQGSEA. The CDR3 protein is CSVLSPGQGTSGGYTF. The CDR3 DNA reads TGCAGCGTTCTCTCCCCGGGCCAAGGGACAAGTGGTGGCTACACCTTC.

The rearrangement links TRBV4-1 to TRBJ2-1; D may be TRBD1 (5 bases). Looked up from germline, CDR1 is MGHRA and CDR2 is YSYEKL. The V end was cut by 1 base, the J end by 4 bases, with 11 bases between. This CDR3 region has 15 residues. The CDR3 loop reads CASSQGPGNYNEQFF. The CDR3 coding sequence is TGCGCCAGCAGCCAAGGCCCAGGGAATTACAATGAGCAGTTCTTC.

To note about this clone: A read error may account for a junction end that differs from germline. The rearrangement links TRBV11-2 to TRBJ1-1, with TRBD1 matching over 10 bases. The CDR3 consists of 16 residues. CDR1 and CDR2 (germline): SGHAT, FQNNGV. The CDR3 DNA follows: TGTGCCAGCAGCTTCTCCCGGGGGACAGGGGAAAACCGTGGGTCTTTT. Protein product: CASSFSRGTGENRGSF.

V is TRBV10-1 and J is TRBJ2-2, with 7 bases that match TRBD1. Losses at the gene ends were 3 bases for V and 4 bases for J; bases not matched to a gene: 8. CDR1 and CDR2 (germline): WNHNN, SYGVQD (reference sequence). This CDR3 region has 16 residues. The CDR3 reads CASSDPTTGATGELFF. DNA of the CDR3: TGCGCCAGCAGTGACCCTACTACAGGGGCCACCGGGGAGCTGTTTTTT.

CDR3 amino acids: CASSQDRKGAYEQYF. The CDR3, as DNA: TGTGCCAGCAGCCAAGATCGGAAGGGGGCCTACGAGCAGTACTTC. This chain links TRBV4-2 with TRBJ2-7; TRBD1 might be the D (6 bases). From germline, CDR1 is LGHNA and CDR2 YNFKEQ. This CDR3 spans 15 amino acids. Trimming cost V 0 bases and J 2 bases, with 11 bases left between them.

This chain uses TRBV29-1 with TRBJ2-7, with TRBD2 as a possible D gene (6 bases). CDR3 size: 13 residues. Trimming removed 4 bases from V and 4 bases from J, with 14 bases in between. Germline loops: CDR1 SQVTM, CDR2 ANQGSEA. CDR3 residues: CSVVGRGRYEQYF. CDR3 nucleotide sequence: TGCAGCGTTGTGGGCAGAGGGAGGTACGAGCAGTACTTC.

This clone occurred a few times. V gene TRBV4-2 combines with J gene TRBJ2-4; weak D call: TRBD2 (6 bases). V dropped 10 bases and J dropped 9 bases, with 19 bases sitting between them. This CDR3 spans 13 amino acids. Germline loops: CDR1 LGHNA, CDR2 YNFKEQ. The CDR3 is CATTLGGTGIQYF. The CDR3 nucleotides read TGTGCCACCACCCTGGGGGGTACGGGCATTCAGTACTTC.

The gene calls are TRBV6-5 and TRBJ2-2; 7 bases match TRBD2. V dropped 3 bases and J dropped 6; count of bases not matched to a gene: 10. The germline V gene has CDR1 MNHEY and CDR2 SVGAGI. CDR3 length: 16 residues. CDR3 coding DNA: TGTGCCAGCAGTTATTCCAGGGCTAGCGGTCCCGGGGAGCTGTTTTTT. Translation gives CASSYSRASGPGELFF.

The chain couples TRBV5-6 to TRBJ2-3; tentative D call: TRBD2 (6 bases). Trimming pared 0 bases from V and 4 bases from J, leaving 21 bases between. Germline loops: CDR1 SGHDT, CDR2 YYEEEE. The CDR3 loop spans 18 amino acids. CDR3 loop: CASSLGGASDTRADTQYF. The CDR3 DNA follows: TGTGCCAGCAGCTTGGGAGGGGCTAGCGATACCCGAGCAGATACGCAGTATTTT.

The V and J genes are TRBV7-2 and TRBJ2-7; a weak D match, TRBD2 (6 bases). V was clipped by 4 bases and J by 6 bases, with 13 bases between them. Germline V gives CDR1 SGHTA, CDR2 FQGNSA. The CDR3 is 13 amino acids. CDR3 DNA sequence: TGTGCCAGCAGCTGGTCCCTAGCGTCCGAGCAGTACTTC. Amino acids: CASSWSLASEQYF.

This chain uses TRBV6-5 with TRBJ2-7; TRBD2 matches at 10 bases. CDR3 size: 16 residues. The J segment lost 7 bases and the V segment lost 1 base, leaving 10 bases of the junction unmatched. Per germline, CDR1 MNHEY and CDR2 SVGAGI. The CDR3 loop reads CASSYFLAGVATEQYF. The CDR3 DNA sequence: TGTGCCAGCAGTTACTTTCTAGCGGGGGTTGCTACGGAGCAGTACTTC.

The J gene is TRBJ1-2, the V gene TRBV5-1; D uncertain. The CDR3 covers 14 residues. Trimming shortened V by 2 bases and J by 4 bases, and 12 bases separated the two germline ends. The germline V gene encodes CDR1 SGHRS and CDR2 YFSETQ. CDR3 amino acids: CASSFSGQSYGYTF. CDR3 nucleotides: TGCGCCAGCAGCTTTAGTGGGCAGAGCTATGGCTACACCTTC.

A word on this clone: An end of the junction does not agree with germline; a read error may underlie this. The chain carries TRBV28 and TRBJ1-2; the D is unclear. CDR3 length equals 12 residues. Germline V lookup: CDR1 MDHEN, CDR2 SYDVKM. The chain's CDR3 is CASSFGHYRYTF. The CDR3 DNA is TGTGCCAGCAGTTTTGGCCACTATCGCTACACCTTC.

This clone was found a few times. The chain uses TRBV15 and TRBJ2-1; 7 bases line up with TRBD1. J was trimmed by 0 bases and V by 8 bases; bases with no gene match: 1. The CDR3 has 13 residues. Germline CDR1 reads LNHNV; CDR2 reads YYDKDF (reference sequence). The CDR3 DNA sequence: TGTGCCACCTCAGGGGGCTCCTACAATGAGCAGTTCTTC. It translates to CATSGGSYNEQFF.

V usage is TRBV9 and J usage is TRBJ2-3; TRBD2 aligns across 11 bases. Germline trimming cut 7 bases from V and 1 base from J; bases unmatched to any gene: 8. The germline gives CDR1 SGDLS, CDR2 YYNGEE. The CDR3 sequence is 16 residues long. The CDR3 nucleotides read TGTGCCAGCTCTCGACTAGCGGGAAGAGGCACAGATACGCAGTATTTT. Protein: CASSRLAGRGTDTQYF.

The CDR3: CASSRSAGLTEAFF. CDR3 in DNA: TGTGCCAGCTCACGAAGCGCAGGGCTCACTGAAGCTTTCTTT. The chain joins TRBV18 to TRBJ1-1; D perhaps matches TRBD1 (5 bases). Germline V gene data show CDR1 as KGHSH and CDR2 as LQKENI. Deletions cut 4 bases from V and 4 bases from J, with 13 bases between. CDR3 length: 14 amino acids.

This clone was counted between two and nine times. This sequence joins TRBV5-4 and TRBJ2-2, with D unclear. The germline V and J ends were trimmed by 3 bases and 0 bases, with 15 bases remaining between them. CDR3 size: 17 residues. Germline-derived CDR1 and CDR2 are SGHNT and YYREEE (reference sequence). The CDR3 sequence: CASSSEPYPANTGELFF. In DNA form, the CDR3 reads TGTGCCAGCAGCTCAGAACCGTACCCCGCGAACACCGGGGAGCTGTTTTTT.

J is TRBJ1-2 and V is TRBV6-5; 11 bases match TRBD1. The trim removed 6 bases at V and 7 bases at J, leaving 4 bases unmatched. This CDR3 contains 13 residues. The V gene's germline CDR1 is MNHEY and CDR2 SVGAGI. CDR3 loop: CASRDRGPGGYTF. The CDR3 nucleotides are TGTGCCAGCAGGGACAGGGGGCCGGGTGGCTACACCTTC.

V gene TRBV5-1 combines with J gene TRBJ1-6, with TRBD1 identical over 10 bases. Germline-derived CDR1 and CDR2 are SGHRS and YFSETQ. V trimming: 3 bases; J trimming: 0 bases; junction bases outside the gene matches: 6. The CDR3 loop spans 18 amino acids. The CDR3 here is CASSYLDRGSSYNSPLHF. The CDR3 DNA sequence: TGCGCCAGCAGCTACCTGGACAGGGGGAGCTCCTATAATTCACCCCTCCACTTT. Combining the CDR3 with reference TRBV5-1 and TRBJ1-6 gives the whole variable domain KAGVTQTPRYLIKTRGQQVTLSCSPISGHRSVSWYQQTPGQGLQFLFEYFSETQRNKGNFPGRFSGRQFSNSRSEMNVSTLELGDSALYLCASSYLDRGSSYNSPLHFGNGTRLTVT.

The chain recombines TRBV9 with TRBJ1-6; TRBD1 aligns across 7 bases. Germline CDR1 and CDR2: SGDLS and YYNGEE. The J segment lost 11 bases and the V segment lost 0 bases, leaving 17 bases of the junction unmatched. This CDR3 has 18 amino acids. CDR3 nucleotide sequence: TGTGCCAGCAGCGTAGCTACCTCGGGCGGGACAGACTGGGCACCCCTCCACTTT. This gives the protein CASSVATSGGTDWAPLHF.

The CDR3 region has the DNA TGCGCCAGCAGCCGGCTGAGCGGGCCCCACGAGCAGTACTTC. Its protein product is CASSRLSGPHEQYF. The chain is built from TRBV5-1 and TRBJ2-7; possible D gene TRBD2, 6 bases. The ends were cut back, 4 bases at V and 5 bases at J, with 16 bases in the middle. CDR3 length: 14 residues. Germline CDR1 and CDR2: SGHRS and YFSETQ.

The chain has TRBV25-1 and TRBJ2-3; D might be TRBD1 (5 bases). Germline values: CDR1 MGHDK, CDR2 SYGVNS. Trimming stripped 4 bases from V and 8 bases from J, with 7 bases between. This CDR3 comprises 11 residues. The CDR3 here is CASSGGRTQYF. In DNA, the CDR3 is TGTGCCAGCAGTGGGGGCCGTACGCAGTATTTT.

V and J are TRBV29-1 and TRBJ2-7; TRBD2 matches 13 bases. Germline values: CDR1 SQVTM, CDR2 ANQGSEA. V shed 4 bases, J shed 2 bases, and the junction held 17 bases outside the gene matches. The CDR3 is 19 residues long. The CDR3 protein is CSVGPQGPPGLAGPYEQYF. As DNA, the CDR3 is TGCAGCGTTGGGCCCCAAGGGCCACCGGGACTAGCGGGGCCCTACGAGCAGTACTTC.

In this sample, this clone turned up a few times. CDR3 region: CASNSGRRTEAFF. The CDR3, as DNA: TGTGCCAGCAACTCCGGGCGGAGGACTGAAGCTTTCTTT. The chain uses TRBV6-1 and TRBJ1-1; D remains ambiguous. V lost 7 bases to trimming and J lost 5 bases, with 14 bases between them. Germline CDR1 reads MNHNS; CDR2 reads SASEGT. The CDR3 has 13 amino acids.

The V call is TRBV6-5, the J call TRBJ2-7; 11 nucleotides match TRBD1. The V gene's germline CDR1 is MNHEY and CDR2 SVGAGI. Trimming at V came to 2 bases and at J to 3 bases, leaving 3 bases not matched to a gene. The CDR3 has 15 amino acids. Here the CDR3 DNA reads TGTGCCAGCAGTTACCGGGACAGGGGGAACTACGAGCAGTACTTC. This gives the protein CASSYRDRGNYEQYF.

A few counts support this clone. DNA for the CDR3: TGTGCCAGTATTAGCGGGGGGGTCGGGGCCAACGTCCTGACTTTC. This translates into CASISGGVGANVLTF. V is TRBV19 and J is TRBJ2-6, with 11 bases matching TRBD2. The germline V gene encodes CDR1 LNHDA and CDR2 SQIVND (reference sequence). The V gene end was trimmed by 7 bases and the J gene end by 4 bases; junction bases not matched to a gene: 3. The CDR3 is 15 amino acids. Full variable domain (remainder filled in from reference TRBV19 and TRBJ2-6): DGGITQSPKYLFRKEGQNVTLSCEQNLNHDAMYWYRQDPGQGLRLIYYSQIVNDFQKGDIAEGYSVSREKKESFPLTVTSAQKNPTAFYLCASISGGVGANVLTFGAGSRLTVL.

CDR3: CAISEGGITEAFF. CDR3 sequence (DNA): TGTGCCATCAGTGAGGGGGGCATCACTGAAGCTTTCTTT. The V gene is TRBV10-3, the J gene TRBJ1-1, with D perhaps TRBD1 (6 bases). Per the germline V gene, CDR1 is ENHRY and CDR2 is SYGVKD. V was shortened by 2 bases and J by 4 bases, with 8 bases between the two germline ends. The CDR3 has 13 amino acids.